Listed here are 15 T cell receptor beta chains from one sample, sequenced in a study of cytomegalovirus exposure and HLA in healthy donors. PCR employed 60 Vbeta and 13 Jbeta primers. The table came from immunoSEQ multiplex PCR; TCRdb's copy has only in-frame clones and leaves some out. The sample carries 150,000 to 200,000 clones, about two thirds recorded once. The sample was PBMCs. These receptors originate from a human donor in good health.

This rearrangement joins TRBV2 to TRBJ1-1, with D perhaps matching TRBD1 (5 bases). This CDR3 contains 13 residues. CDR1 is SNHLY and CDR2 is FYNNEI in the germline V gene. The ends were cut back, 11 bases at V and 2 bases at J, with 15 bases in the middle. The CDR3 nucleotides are TGTGCCCCGGGGGGGGAGGGCAACACTGAAGCTTTCTTT. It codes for CAPGGEGNTEAFF.

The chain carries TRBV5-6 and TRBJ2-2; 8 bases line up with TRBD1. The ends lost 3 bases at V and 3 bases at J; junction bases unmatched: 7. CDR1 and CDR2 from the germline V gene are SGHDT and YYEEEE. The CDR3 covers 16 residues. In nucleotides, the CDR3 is TGTGCCAGCAGCTCGCAGGGGGCGGGTGACACCGGGGAGCTGTTTTTT. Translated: CASSSQGAGDTGELFF.

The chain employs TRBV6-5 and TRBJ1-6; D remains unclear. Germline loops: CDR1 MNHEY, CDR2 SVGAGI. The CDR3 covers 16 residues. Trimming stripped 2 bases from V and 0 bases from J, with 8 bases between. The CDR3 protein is CASSYERGSYNSPLHF. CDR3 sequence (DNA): TGTGCCAGCAGTTACGAACGGGGCTCCTATAATTCACCCCTCCACTTT.

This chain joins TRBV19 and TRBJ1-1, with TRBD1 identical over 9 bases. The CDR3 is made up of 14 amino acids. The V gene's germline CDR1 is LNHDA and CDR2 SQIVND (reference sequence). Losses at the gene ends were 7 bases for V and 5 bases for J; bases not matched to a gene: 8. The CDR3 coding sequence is TGTGCCAGTACCATACAGGGGGCGGTAACTGAAGCTTTCTTT. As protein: CASTIQGAVTEAFF.

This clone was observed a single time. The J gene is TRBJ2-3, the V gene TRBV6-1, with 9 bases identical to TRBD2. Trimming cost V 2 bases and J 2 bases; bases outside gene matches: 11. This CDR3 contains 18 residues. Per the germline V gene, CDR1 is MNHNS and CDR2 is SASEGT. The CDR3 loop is CASSEPFLAGGPTDTQYF. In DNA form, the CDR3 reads TGTGCCAGCAGTGAACCCTTTCTTGCGGGGGGGCCCACAGATACGCAGTATTTT.

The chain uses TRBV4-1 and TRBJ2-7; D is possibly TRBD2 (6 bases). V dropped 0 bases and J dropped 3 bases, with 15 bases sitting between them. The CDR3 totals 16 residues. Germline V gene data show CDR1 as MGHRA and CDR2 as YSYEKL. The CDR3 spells CASSQDSSSDYYEQYF. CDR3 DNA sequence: TGCGCCAGCAGCCAAGATAGCAGTTCGGACTACTACGAGCAGTACTTC.

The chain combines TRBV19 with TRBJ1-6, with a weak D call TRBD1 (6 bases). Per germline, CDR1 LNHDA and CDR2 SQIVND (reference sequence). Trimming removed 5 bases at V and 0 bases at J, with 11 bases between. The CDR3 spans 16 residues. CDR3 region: CASSPQTGSYNSPLHF. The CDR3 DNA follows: TGTGCCAGTAGTCCTCAGACAGGCTCCTATAATTCACCCCTCCACTTT.

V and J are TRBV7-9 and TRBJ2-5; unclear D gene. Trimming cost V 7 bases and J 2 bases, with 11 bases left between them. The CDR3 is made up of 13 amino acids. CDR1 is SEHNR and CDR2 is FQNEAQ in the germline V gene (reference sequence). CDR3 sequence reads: CASTPSEQETQYF. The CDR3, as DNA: TGTGCCAGCACCCCTAGTGAACAAGAGACCCAGTACTTC. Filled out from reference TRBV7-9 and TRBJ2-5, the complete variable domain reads DTGVSQNPRHKITKRGQNVTFRCDPISEHNRLYWYRQTLGQGPEFLTYFQNEAQLEKSRLLSDRFSAERPKGSFSTLEIQRTEQGDSAMYLCASTPSEQETQYFGPGTRLLVL.

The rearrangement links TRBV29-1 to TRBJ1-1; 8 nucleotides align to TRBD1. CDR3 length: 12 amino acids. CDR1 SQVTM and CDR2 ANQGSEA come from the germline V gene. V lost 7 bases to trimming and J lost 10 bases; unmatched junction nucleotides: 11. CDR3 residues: CSATGQGAGAFF. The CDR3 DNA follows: TGCAGCGCAACGGGGCAGGGGGCAGGAGCTTTCTTT. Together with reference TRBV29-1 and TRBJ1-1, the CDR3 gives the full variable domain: SAVISQKPSRDICQRGTSLTIQCQVDSQVTMMFWYRQQPGQSLTLIATANQGSEATYESGFVIDKFPISRPNLTFSTLTVSNMSPEDSSIYLCSATGQGAGAFFGQGTRLTVV.

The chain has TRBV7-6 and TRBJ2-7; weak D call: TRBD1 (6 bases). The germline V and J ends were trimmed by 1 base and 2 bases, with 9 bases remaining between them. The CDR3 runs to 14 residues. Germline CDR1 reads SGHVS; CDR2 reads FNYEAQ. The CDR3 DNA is TGTGCCAGCAGCTTAGACAGGGCGGCCTACGAGCAGTACTTC. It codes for CASSLDRAAYEQYF.

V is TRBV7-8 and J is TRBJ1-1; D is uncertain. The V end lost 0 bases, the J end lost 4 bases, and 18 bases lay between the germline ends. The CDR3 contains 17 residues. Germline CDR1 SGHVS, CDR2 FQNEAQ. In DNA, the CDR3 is TGTGCCAGCAGCTTAGCGGTTACCCGGAGTGGAAGCACTGAAGCTTTCTTT. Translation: CASSLAVTRSGSTEAFF.

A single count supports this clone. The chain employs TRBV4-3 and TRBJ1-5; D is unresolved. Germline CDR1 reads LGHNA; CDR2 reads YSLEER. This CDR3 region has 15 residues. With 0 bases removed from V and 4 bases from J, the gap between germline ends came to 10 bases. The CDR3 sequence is CASSQDGRANQPQHF. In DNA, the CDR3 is TGCGCCAGCAGCCAAGACGGGCGGGCTAATCAGCCCCAGCATTTT.

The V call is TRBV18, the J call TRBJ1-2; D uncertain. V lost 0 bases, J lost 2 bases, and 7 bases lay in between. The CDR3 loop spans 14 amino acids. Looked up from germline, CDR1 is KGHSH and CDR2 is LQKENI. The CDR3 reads CASSPPTFNYGYTF. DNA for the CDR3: TGTGCCAGCTCACCACCGACATTCAACTATGGCTACACCTTC.

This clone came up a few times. DNA of the CDR3: TGCGCCAGCAGCGCCGGAGACAGGGCCACTGAAGCTTTCTTT. Amino acids: CASSAGDRATEAFF. J is TRBJ1-1 and V is TRBV5-1, with 7 bases fitting TRBD1. The CDR3 spans 14 residues. Per the germline V gene, CDR1 is SGHRS and CDR2 is YFSETQ. J gave up 4 bases and V 4 bases, and 7 bases lay outside the gene matches.

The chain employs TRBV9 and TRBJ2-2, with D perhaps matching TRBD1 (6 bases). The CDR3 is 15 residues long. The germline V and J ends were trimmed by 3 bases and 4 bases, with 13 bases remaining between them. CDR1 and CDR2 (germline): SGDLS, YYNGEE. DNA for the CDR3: TGTGCCAGCAGCGGCTTTACAGGGAGCACCGGGGAGCTGTTTTTT. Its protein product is CASSGFTGSTGELFF.